This TCR beta chain derives from a study of CD8 T cells in ankylosing spondylitis. Study-wide results and limits: Significant enrichment of disease-linked clones was reportedly seen in matched ankylosing spondylitis synovial fluid. As for the disease-linked clones, they showed a CD8+ phenotype and occurred at relatively low frequencies in peripheral blood.

V was pared by 0 bases and J by 0 bases, with 6 bases of the junction left unmatched. The CDR3 has 17 amino acids. Germline CDR1 reads SGDLS; CDR2 reads YYNGEE. This clonotype was counted ten times or more. The target antigen is unknown. TCRdb analysed the 5' RACE reads with MiXCR anew, one entry per CDR3 protein. The sample contains 40,000 to 50,000 distinct CDR3 sequences, less than 3.5% of which appear only once. Sequenced sample: blood, either unsorted or a sorted T cell fraction (not recorded which). The chain links TRBV9 to TRBJ2-1; 7 bases agree with TRBD2. This TCR was recovered from a male donor with ankylosing spondylitis or in good health (not recorded which). For the CDR3, the DNA is TGTGCCAGCAGCGTAGTGAGCGGGGCGGCCTCCTACAATGAGCAGTTCTTC. It yields the protein CASSVVSGAASYNEQFF. Using reference TRBV9 and TRBJ2-1 for the parts outside the CDR3, the full variable domain is DSGVTQTPKHLITATGQRVTLRCSPRSGDLSVYWYQQSLDQGLQFLIQYYNGEERAKGNILERFSAQQFPDLHSELNLSSLELGDSALYFCASSVVSGAASYNEQFFGPGTRLTVL.